What follows are 20 T cell receptor beta chains derived from one specimen sequenced in a study of T cells in Graves' hyperthyroidism and ophthalmopathy (dated by TCRdb to the late 2010s). The library came from multiplex PCR. The instrument given in TCRdb is Illumina HiSeq 2000. The TCR beta CDR3 regions were amplified from RNA transcripts. For the first round of RT-PCR on the TCR CDR3, the HTBI primer set was used together with the Qiagen OneStep RT-PCR kit. TCRdb took the public reads, trimmed them with fastp at Q25, ran MiXCR for clone calling and kept in-frame beta chains. Rows are combined by CDR3 protein, so each entry shows the most common genes and DNA. The sample records 500,000 to 600,000 distinct CDR3 sequences, 15% to 20% of which are singletons. The ten largest clones add up to around 50% of the sample. The specimen was blood. The receptor set was obtained from a man aged 35 to 55 with Graves' ophthalmopathy.

This clonotype has more than one count but fewer than ten. The chain carries TRBV12-3 or TRBV12-4 and TRBJ2-1; D is ambiguous. The V end lost 5 bases, the J end lost 6 bases, and 20 bases lay between the germline ends. CDR3 length: 16 amino acids. The CDR3 region is CASSLLWYGRPNEQFF. In nucleotides, the CDR3 is TGTGCCAGCAGTCTACTATGGTACGGTCGCCCCAATGAGCAGTTCTTC.

The genes are TRBV7-9 and TRBJ2-3; 11 bases match TRBD2. The CDR3 totals 16 residues. Germline-derived CDR1 and CDR2 are SEHNR and FQNEAQ (reference sequence). V shed 5 bases, J shed 0 bases, and the junction held 4 bases outside the gene matches. CDR3 sequence reads: CASSGRTSGSTDTQYF. DNA of the CDR3: TGTGCCAGCAGCGGGCGGACTAGCGGGAGCACAGATACGCAGTATTTT.

This clonotype showed up many times. This sequence joins TRBV11-1 and TRBJ2-1; 8 bases are a match to TRBD1. With V trimmed by 3 bases and J by 12 bases, 10 bases remained unmatched. The CDR3 totals 14 residues. Germline V gene data show CDR1 as SGHAT and CDR2 as FQDESV (reference sequence). CDR3 bases: TGTGCCAGCAGCTTGGGGACAGGCGAGGTTGGGCAGTTCTTC. Translation gives CASSLGTGEVGQFF.

There are many counts of this clonotype. This chain joins TRBV11-2 and TRBJ2-1; the D gene is possibly TRBD2 (5 bases). Trimming left V 3 bases short and J 7 bases short, with 19 bases between. CDR1 SGHAT and CDR2 FQNNGV come from the germline V gene. The CDR3 covers 16 residues. For the CDR3, the DNA is TGTGCCAGCAGCTTCAGCGCGGGTCGAGTGGGTAATGAGCAGTTCTTC. Translating it yields CASSFSAGRVGNEQFF.

This clonotype was detected only a few times. The chain links TRBV3-1 to TRBJ1-1; TRBD1 matches at 11 bases. Unmatched junction bases numbered 1, after V lost 1 base and J lost 6 bases. Germline V gives CDR1 LGHDT, CDR2 YNNKEL (reference sequence). The CDR3 runs to 14 residues. CDR3 nucleotides: TGTGCCAGCAGCCAAGGGGACAGGGGGTCTGAAGCTTTCTTT. Residues: CASSQGDRGSEAFF.

The sample holds many counts of this clonotype. In nucleotides, the CDR3 is TGTGCCAGCAGCTTAGGGGGGGGGTACAATGAGCAGTTCTTC. This gives the protein CASSLGGGYNEQFF. V and J are TRBV11-2 and TRBJ2-1; 7 bases are shared with TRBD2. Germline V gives CDR1 SGHAT, CDR2 FQNNGV. CDR3 size: 14 residues. V was clipped by 1 base and J by 4 bases; unmatched bases: 1. The whole variable domain, remainder taken from reference TRBV11-2 and TRBJ2-1, is EAGVAQSPRYKIIEKRQSVAFWCNPISGHATLYWYQQILGQGPKLLIQFQNNGVVDDSQLPKDRFSAERLKGVDSTLKIQPAKLEDSAVYLCASSLGGGYNEQFFGPGTRLTVL.

This clonotype was seen at least ten times. The V call is TRBV7-8, the J call TRBJ2-1; D is undetermined. Per germline, CDR1 SGHVS and CDR2 FQNEAQ. Trimming took 0 bases from V and 6 from J, leaving 18 bases between them. The CDR3 runs to 17 residues. The CDR3 here is CASSLAQLVRSLNEQFF. For the CDR3, the DNA is TGTGCCAGCAGCTTAGCGCAGCTAGTTAGGTCCCTCAATGAGCAGTTCTTC.

This sequence joins TRBV7-9 and TRBJ2-5; 7 bases are shared with TRBD2. This CDR3 has 17 residues. The V gene's germline CDR1 is SEHNR and CDR2 FQNEAQ (reference sequence). V lost 1 base and J lost 5; bases outside the gene matches: 13. CDR3 nucleotides: TGTGCCAGCAGCTTAGGGCGGGAGCCAAGGAAACGGGAGACCCAGTACTTC. The encoded protein is CASSLGREPRKRETQYF.

This chain connects TRBV29-1 to TRBJ2-4; 7 bases align to TRBD2. CDR1 and CDR2 from the germline V gene are SQVTM and ANQGSEA. The CDR3 sequence is 14 residues long. V lost 0 bases, J lost 7 bases, and 6 bases stayed unmatched. The CDR3: CSVEDRGEENIQYF. The CDR3 DNA follows: TGCAGCGTTGAAGATCGGGGGGAGGAGAACATTCAGTACTTC.

The gene calls are TRBV6-1 and TRBJ1-6; D unresolved. Trimming left V 3 bases short and J 9 bases short, with 6 bases between. The CDR3 contains 12 residues. Germline V gene lookup returns CDR1 MNHNS and CDR2 SASEGT. The CDR3 sequence is CASSDGGSPLHF. The DNA for the CDR3 is TGTGCCAGCAGTGATGGAGGTTCACCCCTCCACTTT.

The gene calls are TRBV5-1 and TRBJ2-3, with 8 nucleotides matching TRBD2. The V segment lost 0 bases and the J segment 4 bases; nucleotides outside the gene matches: 7. Germline V lookup: CDR1 SGHRS, CDR2 YFSETQ. The length of the CDR3 is 16 residues. For the CDR3, the DNA is TGCGCCAGCAGCTTGGACGCGGGGGGTGGGTCAGATACGCAGTATTTT. It codes for CASSLDAGGGSDTQYF.

The V call is TRBV27, the J call TRBJ1-2; D is undetermined. V lost 6 bases, J lost 6 bases, and 8 bases lay in between. This CDR3 has 11 amino acids. Looked up from germline, CDR1 is MNHEY and CDR2 is SMNVEV (reference sequence). The CDR3 sequence: CASRVRHGYTF. The CDR3 region has the DNA TGTGCCAGCAGGGTCAGGCATGGCTACACCTTC.

In its sample, this clonotype was seen many times. The CDR3 DNA reads TGTGCCAGCAGCTACACAGCCGGTGACGCGGGTACGCAGTATTTT. Translated: CASSYTAGDAGTQYF. The V call is TRBV7-3, the J call TRBJ2-3; perhaps TRBD2 as D (5 bases). Germline CDR1 SGHTA, CDR2 FQGTGA. The CDR3 is made up of 15 amino acids. The ends were cut back, 4 bases at V and 8 bases at J, with 19 bases in the middle.

The J gene is TRBJ2-2, the V gene TRBV24-1; D remains ambiguous. The V gene lost 1 base and the J gene lost 3 bases, with 11 bases spanning the gap. This CDR3 region has 16 residues. CDR1 is KGHDR and CDR2 is SFDVKD in the germline V gene. In nucleotides, the CDR3 is TGTGCCACCAGTGATTTCTTTGGCCCGGACACCGGGGAGCTGTTTTTT. Its protein is CATSDFFGPDTGELFF.

The chain is built from TRBV5-1 and TRBJ2-5, with TRBD2 identical over 7 bases. The V gene's germline CDR1 is SGHRS and CDR2 YFSETQ. The CDR3 is made up of 13 amino acids. J was trimmed by 2 bases and V by 6 bases; bases with no gene match: 4. Here the CDR3 DNA reads TGCGCCAGCACGCTAGCGGCACAAGAGACCCAGTACTTC. This gives the protein CASTLAAQETQYF.

As regards this clonotype: A read error may be the cause here, since a much bigger clone is one base away. This rearrangement joins TRBV9 to TRBJ2-1; tentative D call: TRBD2 (5 bases). This CDR3 comprises 12 residues. Trimming cost V 4 bases and J 11 bases, with 13 bases left between them. Germline CDR1 is SGDLS and CDR2 is YYNGEE. In nucleotides, the CDR3 is TGTGCCAGCAGCCCCCCCGGGAATAAGCAGTTCTTC. Residues: CASSPPGNKQFF.

This clonotype has ten or more counts. The chain combines TRBV11-2 with TRBJ2-7; perhaps TRBD2 as D (7 bases). The germline CDR1 and CDR2 sequences are SGHAT and FQNNGV. This CDR3 has 15 residues. V shed 3 bases and J shed 0 bases, with 12 bases lying between them. The CDR3 spells CASSFGGGPSYEQYF. Written as DNA, the CDR3 is TGTGCCAGCAGCTTCGGCGGGGGCCCCTCCTACGAGCAGTACTTC.

There are a few counts of this clonotype. CDR3 sequence reads: CASSRSLQVPDTQYF. CDR3 nucleotides: TGTGCCAGCAGCCGTTCCCTCCAAGTGCCAGATACGCAGTATTTT. The gene calls are TRBV6-1 and TRBJ2-3; D call uncertain. Per the germline V gene, CDR1 is MNHNS and CDR2 is SASEGT. V lost 6 bases and J 4 bases, leaving 17 bases between the germline ends. The CDR3 covers 15 residues.

This clonotype was recorded a few times. CDR3 in amino acids: CASGEAGRLSGNTIYF. In DNA, the CDR3 is TGTGCCAGCGGGGAGGCAGGCCGCCTCTCTGGAAACACCATATATTTT. This chain joins TRBV28 and TRBJ1-3; D gene ambiguous. The CDR3 loop spans 16 amino acids. Germline CDR1 MDHEN, CDR2 SYDVKM. V lost 8 bases, J lost 0 bases, and 17 bases lay in between.

The table lists this clonotype with a count of one. A much larger clone differs from this one at a single base, so this may be a read error. The gene calls are TRBV3-1 and TRBJ1-3, with D perhaps matching TRBD1 (5 bases). V gave up 6 bases and J gave up 0 bases, with 12 bases separating them. The CDR3 extends over 15 amino acids. The germline CDR1 and CDR2 sequences are LGHDT and YNNKEL (reference sequence). The CDR3: CASRRDVHSGNTIYF. Written as DNA, the CDR3 is TGTGCCAGCAGACGGGACGTACACTCTGGAAACACCATATATTTT.